Following are 15 T cell receptor beta chains from one sample sequenced in a study of T-cell memory formation after mild COVID-19. Using its own MiXCR run on the 5' RACE reads, TCRdb lists one record per CDR3 protein. The data hold roughly 110,000 distinct CDR3 sequences, with 22% observed a single time. Sequenced sample: PBMCs or a T cell subset sorted from them (not recorded which). These receptor sequences come from a man aged 18 to 29 who had mild COVID-19 (a few samples of this study predate the infection). Cell type and time point are not known.

The chain carries TRBV20-1 and TRBJ1-1; 7 bases are shared with TRBD1. CDR3 length: 15 residues. The junction had 5 bases not matched to a gene; V was cut back by 0 bases and J by 1 base. The germline gives CDR1 DFQATT, CDR2 SNEGSKA (reference sequence). CDR3 DNA: TGCAGTGCTAGAGATTTCAACAGGGGGAACACTGAAGCTTTCTTT. Amino acid sequence: CSARDFNRGNTEAFF.

V and J are TRBV20-1 and TRBJ2-7, with TRBD2 as a possible D gene (6 bases). V lost 1 base, J lost 3 bases, and 16 bases lay in between. Germline V gives CDR1 DFQATT, CDR2 SNEGSKA (reference sequence). The CDR3 totals 15 residues. As DNA, the CDR3 is TGCAGTGCTAGAGCGTCATGGGACTCGAGCTACGAGCAGTACTTC. It translates to CSARASWDSSYEQYF.

This clonotype appeared many times. The chain recombines TRBV6-5 with TRBJ2-1; D ambiguous. The CDR3 contains 11 residues. Trimming pared 2 bases from V and 6 bases from J, leaving 2 bases between. Germline V lookup: CDR1 MNHEY, CDR2 SVGAGI. This CDR3 reads CASSYGNEQFF. The CDR3 DNA sequence: TGTGCCAGCAGTTACGGCAATGAGCAGTTCTTC.

The chain uses TRBV7-8 and TRBJ1-4; TRBD1 aligns across 8 bases. J lost 5 bases, V lost 7 bases, and 3 bases had no gene match. Germline CDR1 and CDR2: SGHVS and FQNEAQ. The CDR3 is made up of 13 amino acids. The CDR3 reads CASKHRGNEKLFF. DNA of the CDR3: TGTGCCAGCAAACACAGGGGGAATGAAAAACTGTTTTTT.

This chain uses TRBV7-9 with TRBJ1-1; possibly TRBD1 for D (6 bases). V lost 4 bases, J lost 1 base, and 13 bases lay in between. The CDR3 runs to 15 residues. CDR1 is SEHNR, CDR2 FQNEAQ, per germline (reference sequence). The CDR3 nucleotides read TGTGCCAGCAGCTCCCCCCGGACAGCGAACACTGAAGCTTTCTTT. Translated, it gives CASSSPRTANTEAFF.

This clonotype was found a few times. The chain joins TRBV7-8 to TRBJ2-3; TRBD2 aligns across 7 bases. The length of the CDR3 is 15 residues. Germline V gene data show CDR1 as SGHVS and CDR2 as FQNEAQ. The trim removed 2 bases at V and 2 bases at J, leaving 4 bases unmatched. CDR3 nucleotides: TGTGCCAGCAGCTTAAAAGCGGGGTTCACAGATACGCAGTATTTT. It yields the protein CASSLKAGFTDTQYF.

The chain is built from TRBV4-1 and TRBJ1-1; tentative D call: TRBD1 (6 bases). V was trimmed by 3 bases and J by 1 base, leaving 15 bases between them. Germline lookup yields CDR1 MGHRA and CDR2 YSYEKL. There are 16 residues in the CDR3. For the CDR3, the DNA is TGCGCCAGCAGCCAGACAGTAGGACAGTCGAACACTGAAGCTTTCTTT. It codes for CASSQTVGQSNTEAFF.

The chain is built from TRBV27 and TRBJ1-5; the match to TRBD1 covers 7 bases. The V gene end was trimmed by 5 bases and the J gene end by 4 bases; junction bases not matched to a gene: 8. Germline lookup yields CDR1 MNHEY and CDR2 SMNVEV (reference sequence). The CDR3 length is 15 residues. This chain's CDR3 is CASSTTGAPNQPQHF. Written as DNA, the CDR3 is TGTGCCAGCAGTACTACAGGGGCTCCTAATCAGCCCCAGCATTTT.

This clonotype was seen a handful of times. The junction and the germline gene differ at one end; a read error may be behind it. The chain has TRBV7-2 and TRBJ2-1, with TRBD2 identical over 11 bases. Germline values: CDR1 SGHTA, CDR2 FQGNSA. The CDR3 loop spans 15 amino acids. The CDR3 DNA reads TGTGCCAGCAGCTTGGCCGGACTAGCGGGCAATGGGCAGTTCTTC. The encoded protein is CASSLAGLAGNGQFF.

This clonotype was counted only a few times. The chain couples TRBV27 to TRBJ2-1; D gene ambiguous. There are 15 residues in the CDR3. With 2 bases removed from V and 0 bases from J, the gap between germline ends came to 8 bases. CDR1 and CDR2 from the germline V gene are MNHEY and SMNVEV (reference sequence). The CDR3 DNA follows: TGTGCCAGCAGTTTAGAGAGGAGCTCCTACAATGAGCAGTTCTTC. Translated: CASSLERSSYNEQFF.

This clonotype was found a few times. The chain is built from TRBV6-1 and TRBJ1-1; tentative D call: TRBD1 (6 bases). This CDR3 comprises 14 residues. V shed 3 bases and J shed 6 bases, with 14 bases lying between them. In germline, CDR1 is MNHNS, CDR2 SASEGT. CDR3 in DNA: TGTGCCAGCAGTGACCAAACAGGGTTGGCTGAAGCTTTCTTT. It yields the protein CASSDQTGLAEAFF.

The chain links TRBV2 to TRBJ2-7; 7 bases are shared with TRBD1. V shed 3 bases and J 5 bases; nucleotides not matched to a gene: 10. This CDR3 has 15 amino acids. Germline V gene sequence: CDR1 SNHLY, CDR2 FYNNEI. The CDR3 nucleotides read TGTGCCAGCAGTGATGGTACAGGGGAATTTGACGAGCAGTACTTC. Amino acid sequence: CASSDGTGEFDEQYF.

The rearrangement joins TRBV29-1 to TRBJ2-3; tentatively, D is TRBD2 (6 bases). The ends were cut back, 5 bases at V and 4 bases at J, with 13 bases in the middle. There are 13 residues in the CDR3. CDR1 SQVTM and CDR2 ANQGSEA come from the germline V gene. The CDR3 here is CSVTLSGSDTQYF. The CDR3 nucleotides are TGCAGCGTTACCCTCAGCGGGTCAGATACGCAGTATTTT.

This clonotype was seen ten or more times. This sequence joins TRBV9 and TRBJ2-7, with D perhaps matching TRBD1 (5 bases). Trimming stripped 4 bases from V and 4 bases from J, with 21 bases between. CDR3 length: 16 residues. Germline V gene sequence: CDR1 SGDLS, CDR2 YYNGEE. CDR3 residues: CASSPRRGRASYEQYF. CDR3 coding DNA: TGTGCCAGCAGCCCCCGAAGGGGCAGGGCATCGTACGAGCAGTACTTC.

This clonotype was recorded a few times. The chain employs TRBV6-5 and TRBJ2-7; D might be TRBD1 (6 bases). The CDR3 sequence is 15 residues long. Per the germline V gene, CDR1 is MNHEY and CDR2 is SVGAGI. Between the trimmed V and J ends, which lost 2 bases and 1 base, there was a span of 12 bases. CDR3 residues: CASSYRPGVSYEQYF. The DNA of the CDR3 is TGTGCCAGCAGTTACCGTCCAGGGGTGTCCTACGAGCAGTACTTC.